Reported below is one TCR beta chain. Its antigen remains unknown. Produced via immunoSEQ multiplex PCR; TCRdb's table is partial and in-frame only. Of approximately 50,000 clones listed, 88% are singletons. This entry is derived from a study of OX40 agonist ivuxolimab in advanced cancers. The V end lost 1 base, the J end lost 5 bases, and 6 bases lay between the germline ends. CDR1 is SGHDN and CDR2 is FVKESK in the germline V gene. The CDR3 has 12 amino acids. Study findings and constraints: Certain nonresponders additionally had low normalized T-cell clonal expansion.

The receptor's source is an adult with an advanced solid tumor such as melanoma, head and neck, liver or kidney cancer. Sequenced material: CD4+ or CD8+ T cells sorted from blood, taken in a trial of the OX40 agonist ivuxolimab. The chain recombines TRBV14 with TRBJ2-7, with D uncertain. This CDR3 reads CASSQVADEQYF. In nucleotides, the CDR3 is TGTGCCAGCAGCCAAGTCGCGGACGAGCAGTACTTC.